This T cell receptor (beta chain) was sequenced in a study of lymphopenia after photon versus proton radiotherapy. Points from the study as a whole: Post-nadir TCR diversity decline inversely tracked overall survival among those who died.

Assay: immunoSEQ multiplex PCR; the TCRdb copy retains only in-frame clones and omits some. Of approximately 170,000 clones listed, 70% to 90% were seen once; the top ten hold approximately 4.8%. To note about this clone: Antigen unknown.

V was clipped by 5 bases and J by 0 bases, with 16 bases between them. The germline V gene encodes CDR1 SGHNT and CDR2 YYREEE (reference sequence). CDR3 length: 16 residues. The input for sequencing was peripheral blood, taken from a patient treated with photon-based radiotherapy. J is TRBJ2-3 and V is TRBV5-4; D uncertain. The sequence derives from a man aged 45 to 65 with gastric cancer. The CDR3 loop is CASSAKDEQSTDTQYF. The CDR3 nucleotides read TGTGCCAGCAGTGCCAAGGACGAGCAAAGCACAGATACGCAGTATTTT.